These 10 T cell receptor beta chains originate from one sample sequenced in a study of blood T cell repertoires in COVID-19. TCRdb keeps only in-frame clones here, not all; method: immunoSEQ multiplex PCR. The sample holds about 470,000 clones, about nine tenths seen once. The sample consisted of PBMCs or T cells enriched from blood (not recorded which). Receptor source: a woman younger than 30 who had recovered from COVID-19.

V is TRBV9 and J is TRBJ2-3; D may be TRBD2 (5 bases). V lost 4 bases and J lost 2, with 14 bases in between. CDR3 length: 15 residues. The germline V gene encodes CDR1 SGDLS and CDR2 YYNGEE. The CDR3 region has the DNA TGTGCCAGCAGCCCAGAGGGCAGTTCCACAGATACGCAGTATTTT. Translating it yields CASSPEGSSTDTQYF.

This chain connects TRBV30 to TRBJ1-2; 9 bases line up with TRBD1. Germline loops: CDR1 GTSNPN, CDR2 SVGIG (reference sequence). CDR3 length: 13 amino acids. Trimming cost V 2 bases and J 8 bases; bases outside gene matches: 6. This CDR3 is CAWSTGQGGGYTF. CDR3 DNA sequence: TGTGCCTGGAGTACGGGACAGGGTGGCGGCTACACCTTC.

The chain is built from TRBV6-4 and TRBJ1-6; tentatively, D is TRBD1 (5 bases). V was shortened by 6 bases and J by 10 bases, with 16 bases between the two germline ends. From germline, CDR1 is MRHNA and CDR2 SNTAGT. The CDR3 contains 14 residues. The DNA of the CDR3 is TGTGCCAGCAGCCACAATAATCCAGGGTCACCCCTCCACTTT. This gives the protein CASSHNNPGSPLHF.

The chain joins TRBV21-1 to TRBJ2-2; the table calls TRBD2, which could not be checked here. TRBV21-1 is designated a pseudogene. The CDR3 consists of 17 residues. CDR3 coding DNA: TGTGCCAGCAGCAAAGGAAGCGGGGGGTCGAACACCGGGGAGCTGTTTTTT. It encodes CASSKGSGGSNTGELFF.

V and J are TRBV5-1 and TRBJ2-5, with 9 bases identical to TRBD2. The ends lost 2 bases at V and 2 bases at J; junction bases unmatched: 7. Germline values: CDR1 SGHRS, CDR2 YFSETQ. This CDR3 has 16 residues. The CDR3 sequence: CASSLGPSGVQETQYF. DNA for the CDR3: TGCGCCAGCAGCTTAGGGCCTAGCGGGGTTCAAGAGACCCAGTACTTC.

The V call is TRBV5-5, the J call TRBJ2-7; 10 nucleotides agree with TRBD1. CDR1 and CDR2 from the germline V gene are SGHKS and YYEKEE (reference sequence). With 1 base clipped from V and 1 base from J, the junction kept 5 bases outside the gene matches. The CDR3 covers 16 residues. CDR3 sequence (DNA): TGTGCCAGCAGCTTGTTACCGGGACAGGGGTCCTACGAGCAGTACTTC. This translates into CASSLLPGQGSYEQYF.

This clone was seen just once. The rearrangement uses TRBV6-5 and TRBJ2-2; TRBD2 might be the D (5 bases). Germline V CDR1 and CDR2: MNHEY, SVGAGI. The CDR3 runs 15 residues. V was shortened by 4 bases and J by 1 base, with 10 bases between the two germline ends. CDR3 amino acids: CASSLGAGNTGELFF. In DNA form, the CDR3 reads TGTGCCAGCAGTTTAGGTGCGGGGAACACCGGGGAGCTGTTTTTT.

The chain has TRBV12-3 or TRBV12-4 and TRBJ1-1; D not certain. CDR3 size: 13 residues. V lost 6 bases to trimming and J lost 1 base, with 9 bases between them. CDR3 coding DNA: TGTGCCAGCAGCTATACTGAGAACACTGAAGCTTTCTTT. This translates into CASSYTENTEAFF.

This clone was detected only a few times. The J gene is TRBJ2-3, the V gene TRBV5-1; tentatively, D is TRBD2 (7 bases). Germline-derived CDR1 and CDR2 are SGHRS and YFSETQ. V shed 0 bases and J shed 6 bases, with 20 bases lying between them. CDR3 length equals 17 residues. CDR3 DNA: TGCGCCAGCAGCTTGGGCGGCGGGGGCGCAGAGGGGGATACGCAGTATTTT. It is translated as CASSLGGGGAEGDTQYF.

This CDR3 is CASSLGEGSLNTGELFF. The DNA of the CDR3 is TGTGCCAGCAGCTTAGGGGAGGGTAGCCTCAACACCGGGGAGCTGTTTTTT. The chain joins TRBV11-2 to TRBJ2-2, with TRBD2 matching over 7 bases. CDR3 length equals 17 residues. Per germline, CDR1 SGHAT and CDR2 FQNNGV. V shed 1 base, J shed 2 bases, and the junction held 7 bases outside the gene matches.